Listed below are T cell receptor beta chains from one sample, sequenced in a study of CD8 T cells in Susac syndrome. One entry per CDR3 protein results from TCRdb running MiXCR on the immunoSEQ multiplex PCR reads. The profile covers about 140,000 distinct CDR3 sequences, with approximately 95% appearing a single time and roughly 0.17% taken by the ten largest. Input material: CD8+ T cells from PBMCs. All receptors come from a human donor with Susac syndrome. The CDR3 runs from the conserved cysteine through the conserved F or W. D genes are given only for firm matches. The size field is filled for only some rows; it gives once, few, many or a size class.

TRBJ2-1 | TRBV25-1 | NA | NA | CASSIEVNEQFF | TGTGCCAGCAGTATCGAGGTCAATGAGCAGTTCTTC
TRBJ2-5 | TRBV20-1 | NA | NA | CSAMDGTQYF | TGCAGTGCCATGGATGGGACCCAGTACTTC
TRBJ2-7 | TRBV20-1 | NA | TRBD1 | CSARDRGREQYF | TGCAGTGCCCGGGACAGGGGACGCGAGCAGTACTTC
TRBJ2-2 | TRBV24-1 | NA | NA | CATSDLGGGKNTGELFF | TGTGCCACCAGTGACCTAGGCGGCGGGAAGAACACCGGGGAGCTGTTTTTT
TRBJ2-3 | TRBV20-1 | NA | TRBD2 | CSAPPPAGVVDTQYF | TGCAGTGCTCCCCCCCCTGCGGGAGTGGTGGATACGCAGTATTTT
TRBJ2-1 | TRBV27 | NA | NA | CASHEGQGQFF | TGTGCCAGCCACGAGGGTCAGGGCCAGTTCTTC
TRBJ1-1 | TRBV27 | NA | TRBD1 | CASSLSTGGSTEAFF | TGTGCCAGCAGTTTATCGACAGGGGGGAGCACTGAAGCTTTCTTT
TRBJ2-6 | TRBV5-1 | NA | NA | CASSLVDSGANVLTF | TGCGCCAGCAGCTTGGTCGACTCTGGGGCCAACGTCCTGACTTTC
TRBJ1-2 | TRBV29-1 | NA | TRBD1 | CSVPDRANYGYTF | TGCAGCGTGCCCGACAGGGCTAACTATGGCTACACCTTC
TRBJ1-1 | TRBV29-1 | NA | NA | CSVTSTEAFF | TGCAGCGTGACGAGCACTGAAGCTTTCTTT
TRBJ2-5 | TRBV12-3/TRBV12-4 | NA | NA | CASSSGETQYF | TGTGCCAGCAGTTCTGGGGAGACCCAGTACTTC
TRBJ1-2 | TRBV29-1 | NA | TRBD1 | CSGTGGKDYGYTF | TGCAGCGGAACAGGGGGTAAAGACTATGGCTACACCTTC
TRBJ2-5 | TRBV7-9 | NA | TRBD1 | CASSSEDRGRMETQYF | TGTGCCAGCAGCTCCGAGGACAGGGGGAGAATGGAGACCCAGTACTTC
TRBJ1-4 | TRBV15 | NA | NA | CAIYSDRGNEKLFF | TGTGCCATTTACAGTGATCGCGGTAATGAAAAACTGTTTTTT
TRBJ2-1 | TRBV4-1 | NA | NA | CASSQDARRFF | TGCGCCAGCAGCCAGGACGCCCGGCGGTTCTTC
TRBJ2-3 | TRBV20-1 | NA | NA | CSARYGGFTDTQYF | TGCAGTGCTAGATACGGCGGCTTCACAGATACGCAGTATTTT
TRBJ2-5 | TRBV7-6 | NA | NA | CASSRTGSQETQYF | TGTGCCAGCAGCCGTACAGGGTCCCAAGAGACCCAGTACTTC
TRBJ2-7 | TRBV20-1 | NA | NA | CSARLQGTSSYEQYF | TGCAGTGCACGACTCCAGGGGACTTCCTCCTACGAGCAGTACTTC
TRBJ2-5 | TRBV5-6 | NA | NA | CASSSIPRVGETQYF | TGTGCCAGCAGCTCAATACCCAGGGTGGGAGAGACCCAGTACTTC
TRBJ2-7 | TRBV6-5 | NA | TRBD2 | CASTGLAGGPGEQYF | TGTGCCAGCACTGGACTAGCGGGAGGCCCGGGCGAGCAGTACTTC
TRBJ1-1 | TRBV7-9 | NA | NA | CASSSLTEEAFF | TGTGCCAGCAGCTCACTGACGGAAGAAGCTTTCTTT
TRBJ2-1 | TRBV15 | NA | TRBD2 | CATSRPSGPSYNEQFF | TGTGCCACCAGCAGGCCTAGCGGGCCGTCCTACAATGAGCAGTTCTTC
TRBJ1-2 | TRBV7-9 | NA | NA | CASKGGILYNYGYTF | TGTGCCAGCAAAGGGGGGATACTCTACAACTATGGCTACACCTTC
TRBJ1-2 | TRBV29-1 | NA | TRBD1 | CSVVPPGQGATLYGYTF | TGCAGCGTTGTGCCCCCAGGACAGGGGGCCACTCTCTATGGCTACACCTTC
TRBJ1-6 | TRBV2 | NA | NA | CASSDDREFLHF | TGTGCCAGCAGCGACGATCGGGAATTCCTCCACTTT
TRBJ2-5 | TRBV3-1 | NA | TRBD1 | CASSQAGQGGGETQYF | TGTGCCAGCAGCCAGGCGGGACAGGGTGGGGGAGAGACCCAGTACTTC
TRBJ1-1 | TRBV6-5 | NA | NA | CAATGKGTEAFF | TGTGCCGCCACGGGCAAAGGCACTGAAGCTTTCTTT
TRBJ1-2 | TRBV7-8 | once | NA | CAIKTMNYGYTF | TGTGCCATTAAAACAATGAACTATGGCTACACCTTC
TRBJ2-3 | TRBV10-3 | NA | NA | CAISESDPSRTDTQYF | TGTGCCATCAGTGAGTCGGATCCTAGCCGGACAGATACGCAGTATTTT
TRBJ1-1 | TRBV12-3/TRBV12-4 | NA | TRBD1 | CASSGGSQAFF | TGTGCCAGCTCAGGGGGTAGTCAAGCTTTCTTT